This TCR beta chain is drawn from a study of radiotherapy plus CTLA-4 blockade in lung cancer. CDR1 is MDHEN and CDR2 is SYDVKM in the germline V gene. This CDR3 region has 13 residues. V was shortened by 6 bases and J by 7 bases, with 15 bases between the two germline ends. The table came from immunoSEQ multiplex PCR; TCRdb's copy has only in-frame clones and leaves some out. The repertoire holds tens of thousands of clones, with around 81% as singletons. In its sample, this clone was seen a few times. Each patient with chemo-refractory metastatic non-small-cell lung cancer was treated with focal radiation plus CTLA-4 blockade using ipilimumab.

Sequences were derived from peripheral blood, sampled from a patient treated with radiotherapy plus ipilimumab. The gene calls are TRBV28 and TRBJ1-2; possible D gene TRBD1, 5 bases. The receptor's source is a human donor with non-small cell lung cancer who had a partial response to radiotherapy plus ipilimumab. Some clones in this sample may be carry-over from other donors' samples. CDR3 nucleotides: TGTGCCAGCAGCCTGGACAAGGTCGGTGGCTACACCTTC. This codes for CASSLDKVGGYTF.